This record covers a single T cell receptor beta chain. This entry is derived from a study of blood T cells in healthy people across ages. Study background: Per two T cells, template switching captured roughly one barcoded beta molecule.

In germline, CDR1 is MNHEY, CDR2 SVGAGI. CDR3 size: 13 residues. Trimming pared 7 bases from V and 1 base from J, leaving 8 bases between. Sample-barcoded 5' priming and a J-beta primer mix drove a second PCR of 7 to 11 cycles. Each cDNA molecule carried a tag from a template-switch adaptor that contained 12 random nucleotides. Per-sample output comprised a minimum of 2.5 million paired-end reads containing CDR3. TCRdb reprocessed the 5' RACE reads with MiXCR, giving one entry per CDR3 protein. The profile shows over 1,300,000 distinct CDR3 sequences, roughly 59% of them singletons. The V and J genes are TRBV6-5 and TRBJ1-3, with unresolved D. The sequence derives from a man between 18 and 29 years old in good health. The sample comprised blood. CDR3 sequence: CASKLNSGNTIYF. The CDR3 coding sequence is TGTGCCAGCAAACTTAATTCTGGAAACACCATATATTTT.